The clone carrying this T cell receptor (beta chain) turned up a few times. Its antigen is not identified. A 5'RACE template-switching step, the method used to make TCR cDNA, added a universal primer site and UMIs. Each CDR3 protein is one row after TCRdb ran MiXCR on the 5' RACE reads. The sample records some 320,000 distinct CDR3 sequences, 3.5% to 4.5% being singletons. This specimen belongs to a study of T cells after yellow fever vaccination. Study overall: Low-cell-number fractions underwent preparation using SMART-Seq v4 Ultra Low Input.

The V gene's germline CDR1 is MDHEN and CDR2 SYDVKM. The V end was cut by 4 bases, the J end by 5 bases, with 17 bases between. The CDR3 consists of 15 residues. Study-wide results and limits: Most primary-vaccination clones reappeared after the booster (about 95% CD4, 75% to 90% CD8).

V usage is TRBV28 and J usage is TRBJ1-1, with D possibly TRBD1 on 6 matching bases. The material was PBMCs, obtained 15 days after the yellow fever booster vaccination. The receptor was isolated from a man younger than 35 who received the YFV17D yellow fever vaccine. This chain's CDR3 is CASSSPGQGWTEAFF. The CDR3 DNA sequence: TGTGCCAGCAGTTCCCCGGGACAAGGGTGGACTGAAGCTTTCTTT.